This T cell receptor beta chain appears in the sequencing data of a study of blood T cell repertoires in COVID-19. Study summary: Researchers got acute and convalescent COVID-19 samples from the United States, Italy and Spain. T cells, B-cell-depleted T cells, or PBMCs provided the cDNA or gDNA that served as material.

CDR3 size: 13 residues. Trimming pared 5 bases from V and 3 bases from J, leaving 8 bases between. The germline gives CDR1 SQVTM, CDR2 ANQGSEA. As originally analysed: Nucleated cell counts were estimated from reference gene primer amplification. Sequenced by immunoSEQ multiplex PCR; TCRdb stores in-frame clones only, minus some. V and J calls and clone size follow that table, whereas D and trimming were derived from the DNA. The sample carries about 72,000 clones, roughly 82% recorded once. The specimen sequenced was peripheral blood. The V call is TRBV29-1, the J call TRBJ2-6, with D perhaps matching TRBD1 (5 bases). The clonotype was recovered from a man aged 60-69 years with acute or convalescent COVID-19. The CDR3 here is CSVIRDGANVLTF. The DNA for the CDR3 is TGCAGCGTTATCAGGGATGGGGCCAACGTCCTGACTTTC.